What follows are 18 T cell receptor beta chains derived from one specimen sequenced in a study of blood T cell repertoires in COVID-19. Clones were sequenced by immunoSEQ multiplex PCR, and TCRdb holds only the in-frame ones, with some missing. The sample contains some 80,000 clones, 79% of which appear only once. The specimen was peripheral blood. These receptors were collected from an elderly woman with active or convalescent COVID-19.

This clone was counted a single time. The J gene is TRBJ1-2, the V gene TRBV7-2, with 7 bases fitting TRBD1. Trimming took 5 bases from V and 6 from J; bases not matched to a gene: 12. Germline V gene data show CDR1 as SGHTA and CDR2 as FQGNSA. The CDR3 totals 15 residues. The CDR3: CASSPQGNRGDGYTF. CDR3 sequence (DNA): TGTGCCAGCAGCCCTCAGGGGAACAGGGGCGATGGCTACACCTTC.

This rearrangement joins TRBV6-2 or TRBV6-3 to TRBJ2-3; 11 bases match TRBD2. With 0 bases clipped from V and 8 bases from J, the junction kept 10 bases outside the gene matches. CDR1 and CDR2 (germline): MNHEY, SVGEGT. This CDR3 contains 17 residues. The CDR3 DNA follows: TGTGCCAGCAGTTACTCGAGGACTAGCGGGTACATCGGTACGCAGTATTTT. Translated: CASSYSRTSGYIGTQYF.

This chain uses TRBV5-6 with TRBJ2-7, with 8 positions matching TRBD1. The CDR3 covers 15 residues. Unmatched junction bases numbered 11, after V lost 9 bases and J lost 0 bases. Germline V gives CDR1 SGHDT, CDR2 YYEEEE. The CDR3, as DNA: TGTGCCACCTCGAAACCCGGGACAGGCTCCTACGAGCAGTACTTC. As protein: CATSKPGTGSYEQYF.

CDR3 sequence reads: CASSPAGGGWQPQHF. In nucleotides, the CDR3 is TGTGCCAGCAGTCCCGCGGGTGGGGGCTGGCAGCCCCAGCATTTT. The J gene is TRBJ1-5, the V gene TRBV6-5; D is perhaps TRBD1 (6 bases). V was trimmed by 5 bases and J by 7 bases, leaving 18 bases between them. The germline CDR1 and CDR2 sequences are MNHEY and SVGAGI. The CDR3 length is 15 residues.

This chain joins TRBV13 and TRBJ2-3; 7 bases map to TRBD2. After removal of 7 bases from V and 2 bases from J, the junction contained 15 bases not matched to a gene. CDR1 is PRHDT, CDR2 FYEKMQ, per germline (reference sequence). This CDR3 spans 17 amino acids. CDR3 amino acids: CASTQTLAEPNTDTQYF. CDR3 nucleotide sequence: TGTGCCAGCACCCAAACCCTAGCGGAGCCAAACACAGATACGCAGTATTTT.

The CDR3: CASSLVRTGGAEAFF. CDR3 sequence (DNA): TGTGCCAGCAGTTTAGTTAGGACAGGGGGGGCTGAAGCTTTCTTT. The chain has TRBV27 and TRBJ1-1; 10 positions agree with TRBD1. V was pared by 2 bases and J by 6 bases, with 6 bases of the junction left unmatched. Germline V gives CDR1 MNHEY, CDR2 SMNVEV (reference sequence). This CDR3 comprises 15 residues.

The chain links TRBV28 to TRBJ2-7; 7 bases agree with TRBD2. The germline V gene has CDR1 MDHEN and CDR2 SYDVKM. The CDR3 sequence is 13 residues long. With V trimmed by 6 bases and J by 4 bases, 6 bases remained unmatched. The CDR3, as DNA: TGTGCCAGCAGGAATAGCGGGTATTACGAGCAGTACTTC. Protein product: CASRNSGYYEQYF.

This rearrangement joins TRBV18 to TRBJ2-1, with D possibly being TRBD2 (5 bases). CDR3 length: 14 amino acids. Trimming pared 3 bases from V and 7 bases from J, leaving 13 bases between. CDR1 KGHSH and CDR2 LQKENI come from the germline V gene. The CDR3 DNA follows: TGTGCCAGCTCACCCGGTCCTAGCTATAATGAGCAGTTCTTC. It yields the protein CASSPGPSYNEQFF.

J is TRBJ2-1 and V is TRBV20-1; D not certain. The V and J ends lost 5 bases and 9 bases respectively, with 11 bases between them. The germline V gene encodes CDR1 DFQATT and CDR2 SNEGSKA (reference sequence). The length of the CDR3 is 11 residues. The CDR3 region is CSASQLLEQFF. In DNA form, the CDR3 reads TGCAGTGCTTCGCAACTCCTTGAGCAGTTCTTC.

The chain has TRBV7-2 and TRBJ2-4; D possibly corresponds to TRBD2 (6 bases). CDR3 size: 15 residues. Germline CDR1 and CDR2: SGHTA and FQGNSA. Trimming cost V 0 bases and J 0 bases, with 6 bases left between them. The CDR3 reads CASSLAGLAKNIQYF. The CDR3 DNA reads TGTGCCAGCAGCTTAGCGGGACTAGCCAAAAACATTCAGTACTTC.

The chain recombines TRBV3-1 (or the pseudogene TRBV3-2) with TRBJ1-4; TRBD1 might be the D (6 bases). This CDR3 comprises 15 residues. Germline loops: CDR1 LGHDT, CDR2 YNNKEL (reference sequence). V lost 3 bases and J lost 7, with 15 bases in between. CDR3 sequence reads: CASSQQQGWGEKLFF. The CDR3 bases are TGTGCCAGCAGCCAGCAACAGGGTTGGGGTGAAAAACTGTTTTTT.

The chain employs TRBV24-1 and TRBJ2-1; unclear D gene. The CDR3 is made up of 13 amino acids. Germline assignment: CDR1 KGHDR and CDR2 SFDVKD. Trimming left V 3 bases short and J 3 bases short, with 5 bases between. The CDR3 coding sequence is TGTGCCACCAGTGATCCTAGCTACAATGAGCAGTTCTTC. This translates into CATSDPSYNEQFF.

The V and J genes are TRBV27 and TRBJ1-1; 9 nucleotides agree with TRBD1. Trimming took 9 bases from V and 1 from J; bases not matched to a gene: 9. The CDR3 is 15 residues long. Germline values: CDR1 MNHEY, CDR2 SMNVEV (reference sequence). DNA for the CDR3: TGTGCCAGGACCACAGGGGGCGGAGGGAACACTGAAGCTTTCTTT. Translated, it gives CARTTGGGGNTEAFF.

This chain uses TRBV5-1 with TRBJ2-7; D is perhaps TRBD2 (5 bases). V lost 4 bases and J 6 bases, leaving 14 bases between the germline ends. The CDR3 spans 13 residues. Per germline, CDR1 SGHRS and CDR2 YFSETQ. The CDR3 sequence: CASSTDPRGEQYF. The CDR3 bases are TGCGCCAGCAGCACGGATCCCCGGGGCGAGCAGTACTTC.

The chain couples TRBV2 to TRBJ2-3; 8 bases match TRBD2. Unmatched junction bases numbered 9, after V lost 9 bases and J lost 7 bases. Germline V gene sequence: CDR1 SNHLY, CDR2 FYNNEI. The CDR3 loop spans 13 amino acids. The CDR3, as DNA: TGTGCCAGTAGCGGGGCGGGAGGACATACGCAGTATTTT. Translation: CASSGAGGHTQYF.

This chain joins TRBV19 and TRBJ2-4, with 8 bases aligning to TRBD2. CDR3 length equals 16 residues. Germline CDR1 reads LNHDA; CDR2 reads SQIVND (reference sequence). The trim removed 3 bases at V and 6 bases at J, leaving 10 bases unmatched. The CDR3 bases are TGTGCCAGTAGTATTTCTAAAGGCCTAGCGGGAAACATTCAGTACTTC. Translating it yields CASSISKGLAGNIQYF.

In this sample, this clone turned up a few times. The CDR3 is CASSKLADTGELFF. The CDR3 DNA reads TGTGCCAGCAGCAAACTAGCGGACACCGGGGAGCTGTTTTTT. This chain links TRBV21-1 with TRBJ2-2; TRBD2, the D gene given by the table, was not confirmed from the DNA. TRBV21-1 constitutes a pseudogene. This CDR3 has 14 amino acids.

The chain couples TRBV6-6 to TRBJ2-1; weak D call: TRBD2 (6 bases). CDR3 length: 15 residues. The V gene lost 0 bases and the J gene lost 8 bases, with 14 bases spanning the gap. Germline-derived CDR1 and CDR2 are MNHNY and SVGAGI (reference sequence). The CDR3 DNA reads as TGTGCCAGCAGTTACTCCGGTGCGGGGATAGATGAGCAGTTCTTC. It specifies CASSYSGAGIDEQFF.